This TCR beta chain was identified during a study of a mutant IDH1 vaccine in newly diagnosed glioma. Study details: Treated patients were approximately 60% male, roughly 38% female, mean age roughly 40 years. Previous care, which was radiotherapy, temozolomide, or both, most often involved both.

Remarks on this clone: Its antigen remains unidentified.

Sequencing was performed with immunoSEQ multiplex PCR; in TCRdb, only in-frame clones are kept and a portion is missing. The repertoire has about 38,000 clones, around 78% of them found once; the top ten carry less than 9.5%. Overall study results and limits: There were vaccine-induced immune responses in approximately 95% of the patients.

The time point denotes: baseline, week 1 (first vaccination visit). The treatment is: pre-vaccination baseline after standard-of-care therapy. This CDR3 is built from 15 residues. CDR1 and CDR2 from the germline V gene are MNHEY and SVGAGI. Trimming took 0 bases from V and 1 from J; bases not matched to a gene: 1. This TCR was recovered from a man aged 35 to 55 with glioma. Some clones in this sample may be carry-over from other donors' samples. The sequences come from PBMCs, collected from a glioma patient treated with radiotherapy, temozolomide or both. V usage is TRBV6-5 and J usage is TRBJ2-3; 7 nucleotides align to TRBD2. The CDR3 region has the DNA TGTGCCAGCAGTTACTCAAGCGGGGGCACAGATACGCAGTATTTT. Protein sequence: CASSYSSGGTDTQYF.